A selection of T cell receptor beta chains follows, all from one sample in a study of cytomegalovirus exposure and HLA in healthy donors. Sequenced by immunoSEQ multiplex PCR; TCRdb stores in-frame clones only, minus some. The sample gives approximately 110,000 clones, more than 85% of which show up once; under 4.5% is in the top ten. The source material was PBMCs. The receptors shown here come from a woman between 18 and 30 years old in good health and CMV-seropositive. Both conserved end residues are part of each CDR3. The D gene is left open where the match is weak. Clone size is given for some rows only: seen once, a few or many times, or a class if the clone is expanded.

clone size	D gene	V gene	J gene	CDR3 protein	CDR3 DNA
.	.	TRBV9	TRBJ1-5	CASSVGPGSNQPQHF	TGTGCCAGCAGCGTAGGCCCAGGGAGCAATCAGCCCCAGCATTTT
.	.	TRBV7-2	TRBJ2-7	CASRATRQANYEQYF	TGTGCCAGCAGGGCCACACGACAGGCCAACTACGAGCAGTACTTC
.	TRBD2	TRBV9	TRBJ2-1	CASSVDLAGLGSYNEQFF	TGTGCCAGCAGCGTAGACCTAGCGGGCCTGGGCTCCTACAATGAGCAGTTCTTC
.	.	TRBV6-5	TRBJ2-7	CASRRTELTAYEQYF	TGTGCCAGCAGACGGACAGAATTGACTGCCTACGAGCAGTACTTC
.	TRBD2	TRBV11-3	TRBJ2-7	CASSYGLAGTYEQYF	TGTGCCAGCAGCTACGGACTAGCGGGGACCTACGAGCAGTACTTC
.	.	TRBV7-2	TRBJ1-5	CASSSAAVNQPQHF	TGTGCCAGCAGCTCCGCGGCGGTCAATCAGCCCCAGCATTTT
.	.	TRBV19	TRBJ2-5	CASSPLDGLAKGETQYF	TGTGCCAGTAGTCCCCTGGACGGACTCGCAAAGGGAGAGACCCAGTACTTC
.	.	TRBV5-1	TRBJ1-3	CASARGDSKGNTIYF	TGCGCCAGCGCCCGGGGGGATTCGAAGGGAAACACCATATATTTT
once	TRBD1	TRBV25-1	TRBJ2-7	CASSGDRESYEQYF	TGTGCCAGCAGTGGAGACAGGGAGTCCTACGAGCAGTACTTC
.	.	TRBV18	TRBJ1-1	CASSRQRTEAFF	TGTGCCAGCTCACGGCAGAGGACAGAAGCTTTCTTT
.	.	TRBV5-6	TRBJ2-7	CASSFRAGQLFISYEQYF	TGTGCCAGCAGCTTTCGTGCAGGACAACTATTTATCTCCTACGAGCAGTACTTC
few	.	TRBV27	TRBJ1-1	CASSFSIHGGENTEAFF	TGTGCCAGCAGTTTTAGTATTCATGGAGGGGAGAACACTGAAGCTTTCTTT
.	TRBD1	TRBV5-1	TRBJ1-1	CASSFTGVDTEAFF	TGCGCCAGCAGCTTTACAGGGGTTGACACTGAAGCTTTCTTT
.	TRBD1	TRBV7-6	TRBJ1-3	CASSPTGAGNTIYF	TGTGCCAGCAGCCCCACAGGGGCTGGAAACACCATATATTTT
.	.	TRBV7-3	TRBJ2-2	CASSPFRRDGELFF	TGTGCCAGCAGCCCTTTCAGGAGGGATGGAGAGCTGTTTTTT
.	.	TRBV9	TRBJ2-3	CASSVGSALSTDTQYF	TGTGCCAGCAGCGTTGGGAGCGCACTTAGCACAGATACGCAGTATTTT
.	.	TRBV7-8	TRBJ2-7	CASSSGGAVPYEQYF	TGTGCCAGCAGCTCCGGAGGGGCCGTGCCCTACGAGCAGTACTTC
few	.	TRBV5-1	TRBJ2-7	CASSSGRLSSYEQYF	TGCGCCAGCAGCTCTGGGAGGCTCAGCTCCTACGAGCAGTACTTC
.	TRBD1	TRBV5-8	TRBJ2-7	CASSSGTGKTYEQYF	TGTGCCAGCAGCTCTGGGACAGGGAAAACCTACGAGCAGTACTTC
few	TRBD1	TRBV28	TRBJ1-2	CASTTGGNYGYTF	TGTGCCAGCACCACAGGGGGCAACTATGGCTACACCTTC
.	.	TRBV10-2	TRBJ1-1	CASSVNGLNTEAFF	TGCGCCAGCAGTGTGAACGGTCTGAACACTGAAGCTTTCTTT
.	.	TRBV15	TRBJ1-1	CATSRDRENTEAFF	TGTGCCACCAGCAGGGACAGAGAGAACACTGAAGCTTTCTTT
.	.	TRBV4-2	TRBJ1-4	CASSQDQASTNEKLFF	TGTGCCAGCAGCCAAGATCAAGCCTCAACTAATGAAAAACTGTTTTTT
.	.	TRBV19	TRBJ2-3	CASRVRGGLDTQYF	TGTGCCAGTAGGGTTCGAGGTGGCCTAGATACGCAGTATTTT
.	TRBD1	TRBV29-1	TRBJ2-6	CSAKGTGGGGANVLTF	TGCAGCGCTAAGGGGACAGGGGGTGGCGGGGCCAACGTCCTGACTTTC
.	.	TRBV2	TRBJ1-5	CASSEAAGVQPQHF	TGTGCCAGCAGTGAAGCGGCAGGGGTACAGCCCCAGCATTTT
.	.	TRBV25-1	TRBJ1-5	CASSVGGQNRPQHF	TGTGCCAGCAGTGTGGGGGGGCAGAATCGGCCCCAGCATTTT
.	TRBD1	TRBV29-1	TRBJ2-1	CSSSLTGGHNEQFF	TGCAGCTCATCCCTAACAGGGGGCCACAATGAGCAGTTCTTC
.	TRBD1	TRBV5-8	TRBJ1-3	CASSRGTGAGNTIYF	TGTGCCAGCAGCAGGGGGACAGGGGCTGGAAACACCATATATTTT
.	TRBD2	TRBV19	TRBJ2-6	CASSIVSGNSGANVLTF	TGTGCCAGTAGTATAGTTAGCGGGAACTCTGGGGCCAACGTCCTGACTTTC
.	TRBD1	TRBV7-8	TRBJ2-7	CASNPGTGAYEQYF	TGTGCCAGCAACCCCGGGACAGGGGCCTACGAGCAGTACTTC
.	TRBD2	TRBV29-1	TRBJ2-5	CSVRSSGGETQYF	TGCAGCGTTCGTAGTAGCGGGGGTGAGACCCAGTACTTC
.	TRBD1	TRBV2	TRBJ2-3	CASRAGTGGPHTDTQYF	TGTGCCAGCAGGGCCGGGACAGGGGGGCCACACACAGATACGCAGTATTTT